The text below deals with one T cell receptor beta chain. This sample stems from a study of OX40 agonist ivuxolimab in advanced cancers. Assay used: immunoSEQ multiplex PCR; TCRdb lists only in-frame clones, some missing. This table has fewer than 110,000 clones, roughly 90% appearing once. Looked up from germline, CDR1 is MDHEN and CDR2 is SYDVKM. This CDR3 is 16 amino acids long. Trimming cost V 3 bases and J 4 bases, with 16 bases left between them. Patients who had autoimmune disease history or got systemic immunosuppression were left out. The sample here was CD4+ or CD8+ T cells sorted from blood, taken in a trial of the OX40 agonist ivuxolimab. This clonotype originated in an adult with an advanced solid tumor such as melanoma, head and neck, liver or kidney cancer. This chain joins TRBV28 and TRBJ2-1; D perhaps matches TRBD1 (6 bases). The CDR3 protein is CASSLGTGFGYNEQFF. CDR3 coding DNA: TGTGCCAGCAGTTTGGGAACAGGGTTTGGGTACAATGAGCAGTTCTTC.